This TCR beta chain was captured by sequencing in a study of blood T cells in healthy people across ages (dated by TCRdb to between 2014 and 2017). Some background on the complete study: In model experiments, template switching captured roughly one uniquely barcoded TCR beta cDNA molecule for every two T cells. To track age-related changes in TCR beta repertoire diversity, the study relied on deep sequencing normalized with unique cDNA molecular identifiers. The donors were split into four age groups: young (average 16 years), middle-aged (over 35), aged (62) and long-lived (roughly 80). Donors of different ages were randomly distributed across sequencing lanes to avoid experimental bias. Using the same blood draw, the study looked at two additional independent replicas of 1 million unique cDNA reads for two donors, one aged 18 to 30 and the other aged 80 or older.

The donors were roughly 39 Caucasian individuals from Russia, aged roughly 6 to 100 years, who were systemically healthy. Each donor gave ten milliliters of peripheral blood, collected into EDTA-treated Vacutainer tubes. Ficoll-Paque density-gradient centrifugation was used to isolate PBMCs, with at least 6.5 million per sample. Trizol reagent was used to extract total RNA from the PBMCs, yielding at least 5.5 micrograms per sample. For every donor, flow cytometry on a PBMC aliquot measured the percentage of naive CD45RAhigh/CD27high T cells. Study-wide conclusions, independent of this receptor: Compared with the aged group, the long-lived group had more naive CD4+ T cells, fewer expanded clones and increased TCR diversity, a pattern suggesting age selection. Since profiling was done on bulk unsorted PBMCs, naive and antigen-experienced compartments could not be conclusively compared. Observed TCR beta diversity per million T cells fell roughly linearly with age, and a significant reduction was already apparent by age approximately 40. Estimates of total diversity from one million sequenced T cells were regarded as lower bounds and underestimates. Because the CMV infection status of the donors was unknown, age-related changes in expanded clonotypes may potentially have been confounded. Observed TCR beta diversity correlated strongly with the percentage of naive T cells measured by flow cytometry.

The CDR3 has 16 amino acids, counting the end cysteine and phenylalanine. Only the CDR3 DNA is retained, 48 bases long and in frame from the first base. CDR1 and CDR2 are read off the germline V gene as SGHRS and YFSETQ. V is cut back by 2 bases and J by 1 base, with 8 bases in the junction unmatched. The protocol used for the library was 5' RACE. Sequencing used an Illumina HiSeq 2500. A second PCR of roughly 7 to 11 cycles was performed with a sample-barcoded 5' primer and a J-beta primer mix. Each TCR beta cDNA molecule received a unique molecular identifier from a template-switch 5' adaptor carrying 12 random nucleotides. At least 2.5 million CDR3-containing paired-end reads were obtained from each sample. All of the RNA was converted into first-strand cDNA using the Mint cDNA synthesis kit, with a TRBC-specific oligonucleotide serving as the primer. All cDNA was treated with uracil-DNA glycosylase and then went through a first 18-cycle PCR with the universal primers M1SS and BC2_uni_R. The paper's data handling went like this. For normalization, 1 million high-quality reads, each with a distinct molecular identifier, were randomly selected from each sample. Instead of being binned into consensus sequences, reads that shared molecular identifiers were thrown out. MiTCR, set to a Q25 quality threshold and the strictest error-elimination algorithm, was used for CDR3 identification, clonotype clustering and error correction. Lower-bound total TCR beta diversity was estimated with a nonparametric unseen species model using Euler transformation. The public reads were run again by TCRdb, first through fastp at Q25 and then through MiXCR, and only productive beta chains were kept. Merged by CDR3 protein, the rows form single entries marked with the most common genes and DNA. The V and J calls and clone size come from TCRdb's table, not from the authors' own analysis. The sample records 1.5 million to 1.8 million distinct CDR3 sequences, under 55% of which are singletons. Under 5% of the sample is in the top ten clones.

A remark on this clonotype: Its antigen target is currently unknown. No per-base quality is available; no much larger clone lies one base away.

Recombination linked TRBV5-1 to TRBJ2-7, and 8 bases in between align with TRBD1. This receptor was obtained from a woman under 30 in good health. Sample: blood. The CDR3 reads as follows: CASSFVGQGSSYEQYF. The nucleotide sequence is TGCGCCAGCAGCTTTGTCGGACAGGGTTCTTCCTACGAGCAGTACTTC. With all but the CDR3 taken from the reference TRBV5-1 and TRBJ2-7 genes, the full variable domain is: KAGVTQTPRYLIKTRGQQVTLSCSPISGHRSVSWYQQTPGQGLQFLFEYFSETQRNKGNFPGRFSGRQFSNSRSEMNVSTLELGDSALYLCASSFVGQGSSYEQYFGPGTRLTVT.